The 2 T cell receptor beta chains below were found in one sample sequenced in a study of cytomegalovirus exposure and HLA in healthy donors. PCR was performed using 60 Vbeta and 13 Jbeta primers. Generated by immunoSEQ multiplex PCR, the TCRdb table keeps only in-frame clones and is missing some. The sample lists approximately 110,000 clones; 74% were seen once. What was sequenced was PBMCs. The receptor source for this set is a man aged 45-65 years in good health and CMV-seropositive.

The chain has TRBV5-4 and TRBJ1-2, with 9 bases identical to TRBD1. The CDR3 is 15 residues long. CDR1 and CDR2 from the germline V gene are SGHNT and YYREEE (reference sequence). V lost 2 bases to trimming and J lost 4 bases; unmatched junction nucleotides: 6. The CDR3 region is CASSFSQTGGYGYTF. CDR3 nucleotide sequence: TGTGCCAGCAGCTTTTCGCAGACAGGGGGCTATGGCTACACCTTC.

The chain employs TRBV6-1 and TRBJ2-1; D not certain. Trimming cost V 5 bases and J 8 bases, with 13 bases left between them. The germline V gene encodes CDR1 MNHNS and CDR2 SASEGT. The CDR3 length is 13 residues. The CDR3 spells CASSPLNIDEQFF. The DNA of the CDR3 is TGTGCCAGCAGTCCCCTTAACATCGATGAGCAGTTCTTC.